This T cell receptor (beta chain) was observed in a study of blood T cell repertoires in COVID-19 (dated by TCRdb to between 2020 and 2021). About the investigation overall: Samples from collaborators originated in the United States, Italy and Spain and spanned both the acute and convalescent phases of COVID-19. The prospective study material was composed of cDNA or gDNA derived from T cells, B-cell-depleted T cells, or PBMCs. The dataset comprised deeply sampled blood TCRbeta repertoires from subjects exposed to, actively infected with, or recovered from COVID-19. The repertoires were released in a freely available public database meant as a resource for research on the immune response to SARS-CoV-2. Samples were obtained from the ongoing ImmuneRACE study (first 160 participants) and from roughly 1,300 subjects provided by 6 global collaborators. Sample metadata almost always included a de-identified subject ID, COVID-19 status, age in years and sex. HLA class I and class II types, where available, came from metadata supplied by the sample provider rather than from assay-based typing. Overall results and qualifications from the work: The quantity of clinical and demographic metadata differed by source and by participant and was supplied without curation.

CDR3 length: 15 amino acids, cysteine to phenylalanine. The kept DNA is CDR3 alone, 45 bases in frame from the first base. The germline V gene sets CDR1 to SGHTA and CDR2 to FQGNSA. Trimming costs V 1 base and J 6 bases, and their ends lie 13 bases apart. Each collaborating institution followed its own protocols to collect whole blood in K2EDTA tubes. For TCRbeta analysis, collaborator samples were shipped as frozen whole blood, as isolated PBMCs, or as DNA extracted from either sample type. TCRbeta CDR3 regions were amplified from genomic DNA using the immunoSEQ Assay, a bias-controlled multiplex PCR. The study's processing was this. Within the assay, amplification of reference gene primers was used to estimate how many nucleated cells each sample contained. Sequence reads were collapsed and filtered to measure the absolute abundance of every unique TCRbeta CDR3 rearrangement. For each sample, productive Simpson clonality was calculated as the square root of Simpson's diversity index over productive rearrangements. TCRdb stores this immuneACCESS table with in-frame sequences only. Part of the clones is absent; in the studies checked, under half of the shortfall reflects unresolved V genes, and no reason is known for the rest. D and trimming come from the DNA, and the V and J calls and clone size come from that table. The sample has about 190,000 clones on record, approximately 90% of them singletons. Clones ranked in the top ten supply about 1% of the sample.

This clone was observed once. It has no known antigen specificity. No per-base quality is available; no much larger clone lies one base away. The V and J segments used are TRBV7-2 and TRBJ2-1, with TRBD2 perhaps the D gene, on 6 matching bases. This clonotype was obtained from a young man with acute or convalescent COVID-19. The sample comprised peripheral blood. The CDR3 region: CASSLVFGGGNEQFF. The nucleotides read TGTGCCAGCAGCTTAGTATTCGGGGGTGGCAATGAGCAGTTCTTC.